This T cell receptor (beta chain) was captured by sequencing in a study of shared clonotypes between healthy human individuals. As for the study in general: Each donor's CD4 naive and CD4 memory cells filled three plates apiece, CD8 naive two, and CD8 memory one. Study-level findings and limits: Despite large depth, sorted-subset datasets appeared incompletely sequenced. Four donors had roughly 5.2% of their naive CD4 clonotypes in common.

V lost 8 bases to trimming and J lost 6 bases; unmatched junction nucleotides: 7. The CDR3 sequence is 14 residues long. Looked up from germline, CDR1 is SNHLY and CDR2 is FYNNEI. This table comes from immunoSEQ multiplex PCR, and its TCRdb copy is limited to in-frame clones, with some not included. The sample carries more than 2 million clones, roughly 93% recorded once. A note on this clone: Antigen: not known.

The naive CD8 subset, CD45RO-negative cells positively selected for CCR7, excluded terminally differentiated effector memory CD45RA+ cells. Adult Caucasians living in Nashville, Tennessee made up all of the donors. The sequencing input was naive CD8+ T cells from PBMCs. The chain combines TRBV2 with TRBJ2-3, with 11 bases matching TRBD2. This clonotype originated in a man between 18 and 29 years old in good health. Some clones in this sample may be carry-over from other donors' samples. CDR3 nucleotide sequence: TGTGCCAGCGGGGCTAGCGGGAGGTTGGATACGCAGTATTTT. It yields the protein CASGASGRLDTQYF. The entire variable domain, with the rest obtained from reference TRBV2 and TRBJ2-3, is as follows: EPEVTQTPSHQVTQMGQEVILRCVPISNHLYFYWYRQILGQKVEFLVSFYNNEISEKSEIFDDQFSVERPDGSNFTLKIRSTKLEDSAMYFCASGASGRLDTQYFGPGTRLTVL.